This TCR beta chain was sequenced for a study of blood T cell repertoires in COVID-19. Study background: The origin of the acute and convalescent COVID-19 samples was the United States, Italy and Spain. T cells, B-cell-depleted T cells, or PBMCs provided the cDNA or gDNA that served as material.

CDR3 size: 14 residues. V trimming: 3 bases; J trimming: 3 bases; junction bases outside the gene matches: 4. Looked up from germline, CDR1 is SGDLS and CDR2 is YYNGEE. In the study's own analysis: Estimates of nucleated cell counts were drawn from the amplification of reference gene primers. Measured with immunoSEQ multiplex PCR; TCRdb has only the in-frame clones, and not every one. V, J and clone size are those of that table, while D and trimming were read from the DNA. The sample shows roughly 60,000 clones, roughly 77% of them seen only once. This receptor was obtained from a man older than 75 with acute or convalescent COVID-19. The chain combines TRBV9 with TRBJ2-5, with TRBD1 identical over 8 bases. The sequenced material came from peripheral blood. The CDR3 DNA reads TGTGCCAGCAGCGCGCTGACAGGGGAAGAGACCCAGTACTTC. Protein product: CASSALTGEETQYF. Full variable domain (rest looked up from reference TRBV9 and TRBJ2-5): DSGVTQTPKHLITATGQRVTLRCSPRSGDLSVYWYQQSLDQGLQFLIQYYNGEERAKGNILERFSAQQFPDLHSELNLSSLELGDSALYFCASSALTGEETQYFGPGTRLLVL.